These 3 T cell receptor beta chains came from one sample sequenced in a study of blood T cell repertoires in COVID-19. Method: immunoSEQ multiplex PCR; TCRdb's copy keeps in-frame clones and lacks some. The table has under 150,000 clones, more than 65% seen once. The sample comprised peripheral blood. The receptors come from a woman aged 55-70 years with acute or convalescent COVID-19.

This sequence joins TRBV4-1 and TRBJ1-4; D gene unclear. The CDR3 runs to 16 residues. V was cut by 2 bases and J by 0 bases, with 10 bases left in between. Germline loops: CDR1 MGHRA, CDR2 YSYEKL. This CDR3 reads CASSQQNRATNEKLFF. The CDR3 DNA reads TGCGCCAGCAGCCAACAAAACAGAGCAACTAATGAAAAACTGTTTTTT.

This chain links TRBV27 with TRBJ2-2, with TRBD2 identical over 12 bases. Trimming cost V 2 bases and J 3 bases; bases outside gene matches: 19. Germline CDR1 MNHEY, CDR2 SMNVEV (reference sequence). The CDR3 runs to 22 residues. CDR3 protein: CASSLPLRTSGNKRLDTGELFF. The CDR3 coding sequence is TGTGCCAGCAGTTTACCCCTGCGGACTAGCGGGAATAAACGTTTGGACACCGGGGAGCTGTTTTTT.

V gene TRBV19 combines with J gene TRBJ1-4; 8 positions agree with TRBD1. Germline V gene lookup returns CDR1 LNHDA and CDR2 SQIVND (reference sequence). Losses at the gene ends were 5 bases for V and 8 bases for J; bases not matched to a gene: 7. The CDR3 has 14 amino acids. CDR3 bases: TGTGCCAGTAGTGGACAGGGAGCGGGGGAAAAACTGTTTTTT. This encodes CASSGQGAGEKLFF.